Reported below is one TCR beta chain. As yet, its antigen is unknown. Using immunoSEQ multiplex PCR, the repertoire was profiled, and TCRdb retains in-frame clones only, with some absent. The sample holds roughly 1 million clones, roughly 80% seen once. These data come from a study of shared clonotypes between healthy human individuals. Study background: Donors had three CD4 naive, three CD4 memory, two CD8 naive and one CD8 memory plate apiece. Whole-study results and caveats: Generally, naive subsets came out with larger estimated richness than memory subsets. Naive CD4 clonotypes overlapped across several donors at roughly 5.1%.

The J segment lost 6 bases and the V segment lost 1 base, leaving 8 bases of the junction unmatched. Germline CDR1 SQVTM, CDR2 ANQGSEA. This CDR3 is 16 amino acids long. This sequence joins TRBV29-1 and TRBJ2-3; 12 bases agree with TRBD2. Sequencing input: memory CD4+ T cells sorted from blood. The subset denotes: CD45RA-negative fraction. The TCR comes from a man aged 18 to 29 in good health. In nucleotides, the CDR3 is TGCAGCGTTGAAGGCAGACTAGCGGGGGCGGGGGATACGCAGTATTTT. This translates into CSVEGRLAGAGDTQYF.